Reported below is one T cell receptor (beta chain). This sample was taken from a study of T cell responses to AZD1222 COVID-19 vaccine. Germline V gene lookup returns CDR1 LGHDT and CDR2 YNNKEL (reference sequence). V was clipped by 4 bases and J by 2 bases, with 12 bases between them. This CDR3 contains 14 residues. Measured with immunoSEQ multiplex PCR; TCRdb has only the in-frame clones, and not every one. The sample lists 250,000 to 300,000 clones, about 94% occurring once. The receptor comes from an adult who received the AZD1222 COVID-19 vaccine. The input for sequencing was peripheral blood, taken 28 days after the second AZD1222 dose. The chain links TRBV3-1 (or the pseudogene TRBV3-2) to TRBJ2-7, with D uncertain. The CDR3 sequence: CASSPLRYPYEQYF. CDR3 nucleotide sequence: TGTGCCAGCAGCCCCCTCCGCTACCCCTACGAGCAGTACTTC.